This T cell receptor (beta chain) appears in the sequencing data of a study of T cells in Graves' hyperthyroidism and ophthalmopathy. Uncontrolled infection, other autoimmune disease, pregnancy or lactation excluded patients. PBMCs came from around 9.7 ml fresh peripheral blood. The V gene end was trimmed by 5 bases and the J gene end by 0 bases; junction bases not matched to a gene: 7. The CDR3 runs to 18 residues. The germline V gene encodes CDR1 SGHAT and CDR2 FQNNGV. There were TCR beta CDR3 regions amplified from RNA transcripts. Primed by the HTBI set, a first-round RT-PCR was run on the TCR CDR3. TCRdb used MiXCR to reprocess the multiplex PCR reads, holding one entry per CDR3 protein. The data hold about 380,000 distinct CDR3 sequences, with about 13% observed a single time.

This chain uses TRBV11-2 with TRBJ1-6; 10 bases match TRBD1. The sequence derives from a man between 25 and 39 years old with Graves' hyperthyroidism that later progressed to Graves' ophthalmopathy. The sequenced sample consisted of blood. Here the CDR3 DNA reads TGTGCCAGCAGCCCGAGACAGGGGGCGAGCTCCTATAATTCACCCCTCCACTTT. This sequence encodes CASSPRQGASSYNSPLHF.